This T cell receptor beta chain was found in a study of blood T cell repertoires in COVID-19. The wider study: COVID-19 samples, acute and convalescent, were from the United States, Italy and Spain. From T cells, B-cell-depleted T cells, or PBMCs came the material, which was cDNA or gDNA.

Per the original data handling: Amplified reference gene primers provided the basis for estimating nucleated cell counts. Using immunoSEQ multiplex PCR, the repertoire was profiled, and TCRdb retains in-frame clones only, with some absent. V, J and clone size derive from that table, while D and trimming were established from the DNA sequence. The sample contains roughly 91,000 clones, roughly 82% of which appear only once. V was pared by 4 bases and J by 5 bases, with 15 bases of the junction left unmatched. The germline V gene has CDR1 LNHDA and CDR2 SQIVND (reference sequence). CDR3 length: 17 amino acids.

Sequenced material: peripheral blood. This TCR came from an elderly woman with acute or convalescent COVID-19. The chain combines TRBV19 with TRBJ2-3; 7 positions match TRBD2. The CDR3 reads CASSNRWAGGGGDTQYF. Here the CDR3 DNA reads TGTGCCAGTAGTAACCGCTGGGCTGGCGGGGGAGGAGATACGCAGTATTTT.